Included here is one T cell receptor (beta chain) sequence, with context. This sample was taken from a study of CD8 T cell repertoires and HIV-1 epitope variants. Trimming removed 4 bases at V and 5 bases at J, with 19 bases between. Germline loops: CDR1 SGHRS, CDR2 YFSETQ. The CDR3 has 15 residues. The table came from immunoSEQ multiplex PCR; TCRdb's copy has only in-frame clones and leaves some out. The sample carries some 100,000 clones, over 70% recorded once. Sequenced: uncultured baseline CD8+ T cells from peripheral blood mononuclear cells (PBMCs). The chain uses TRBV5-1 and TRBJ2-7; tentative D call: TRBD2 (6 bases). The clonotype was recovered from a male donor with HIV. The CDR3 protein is CASSVGGTAQDEQYF. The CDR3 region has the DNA TGCGCCAGCAGCGTCGGAGGGACCGCTCAGGACGAGCAGTACTTC.